The clone carrying this T cell receptor (beta chain) has ten or more counts. What it binds is not known. This entry comes from a study of blood T cells in healthy people across ages. Findings and limits, study-wide: Underestimates were what the diversity estimates from one million T cells were considered to be. As naive T cell percentage varied, TCR beta diversity correlated strongly with it. Donors of long life had a larger count of naive CD4+ cells and greater diversity than aged donors. Roughly linear age-related decline in beta diversity appeared, significant by age 40.

With a J-beta primer mix and a sample-barcoded 5' primer, a second PCR ran roughly 7 to 11 cycles. TCRdb reprocessed the 5' RACE reads via MiXCR and lists one record per CDR3 protein. Among more than 1 million distinct CDR3 sequences listed, 35% to 55% were seen once. CDR1 is SEHNR, CDR2 FQNEAQ, per germline (reference sequence). The CDR3 contains 14 residues. V lost 6 bases and J lost 4; bases outside the gene matches: 9. Source material: blood. The rearrangement uses TRBV7-9 and TRBJ2-7; 7 nucleotides align to TRBD2. The receptor was derived from a woman aged 60-75 years in good health. The DNA of the CDR3 is TGTGCCAGCAGTTTACTGGCGGGAGTATACGAGCAGTACTTC. Residues: CASSLLAGVYEQYF.